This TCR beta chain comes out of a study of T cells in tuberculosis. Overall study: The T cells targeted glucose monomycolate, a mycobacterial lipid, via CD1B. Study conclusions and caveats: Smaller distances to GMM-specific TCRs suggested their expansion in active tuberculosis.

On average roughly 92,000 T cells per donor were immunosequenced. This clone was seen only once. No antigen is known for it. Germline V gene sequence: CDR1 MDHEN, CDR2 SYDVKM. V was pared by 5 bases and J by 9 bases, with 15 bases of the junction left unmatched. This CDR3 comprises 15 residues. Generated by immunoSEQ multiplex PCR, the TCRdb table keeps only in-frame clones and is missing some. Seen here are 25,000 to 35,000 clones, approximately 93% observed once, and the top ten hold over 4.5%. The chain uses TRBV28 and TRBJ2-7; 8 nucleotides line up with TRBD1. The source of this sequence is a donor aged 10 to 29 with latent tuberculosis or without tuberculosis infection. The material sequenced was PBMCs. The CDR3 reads CASSNKYGQGTVQYF. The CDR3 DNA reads TGTGCCAGCAGTAATAAATACGGACAGGGAACGGTGCAGTACTTC. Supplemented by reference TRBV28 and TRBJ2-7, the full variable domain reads DVKVTQSSRYLVKRTGEKVFLECVQDMDHENMFWYRQDPGLGLRLIYFSYDVKMKEKGDIPEGYSVSREKKERFSLILESASTNQTSMYLCASSNKYGQGTVQYFGPGTRLTVT.